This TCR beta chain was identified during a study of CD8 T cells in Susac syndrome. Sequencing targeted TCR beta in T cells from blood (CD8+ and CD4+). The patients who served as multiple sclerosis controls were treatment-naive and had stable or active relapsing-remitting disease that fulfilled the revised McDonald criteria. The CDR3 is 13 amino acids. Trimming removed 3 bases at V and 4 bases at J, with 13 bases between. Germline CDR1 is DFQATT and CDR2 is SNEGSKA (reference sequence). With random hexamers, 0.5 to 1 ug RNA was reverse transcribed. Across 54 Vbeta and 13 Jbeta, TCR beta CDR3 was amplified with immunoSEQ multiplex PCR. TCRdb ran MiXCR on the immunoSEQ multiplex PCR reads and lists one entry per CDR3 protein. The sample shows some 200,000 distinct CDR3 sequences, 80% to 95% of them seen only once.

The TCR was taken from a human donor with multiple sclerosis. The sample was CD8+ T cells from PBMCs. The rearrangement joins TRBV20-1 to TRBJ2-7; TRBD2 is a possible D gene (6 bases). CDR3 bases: TGCAGTGCTAGTGGCGGGACGGGGTACGAGCAGTACTTC. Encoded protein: CSASGGTGYEQYF.